This T cell receptor beta chain stems from a study of CD8 T cells in ankylosing spondylitis. This clonotype appeared many times. Its specificity is not known. Losses at the gene ends were 1 base for V and 8 bases for J; bases not matched to a gene: 5. Germline V gene lookup returns CDR1 DFQATT and CDR2 SNEGSKA (reference sequence). There are 15 residues in the CDR3. Each TCR beta library was made by quantitative 5'-RACE that incorporated molecular barcodes. TCRdb redid the calling of the 5' RACE reads with MiXCR, one entry per CDR3 protein. The sample includes 250,000 to 300,000 distinct CDR3 sequences, 20% seen only once; the top ten take 7.5% to 9.5%. Overall study findings and caveats: Researchers reportedly found disease-linked clones significantly enriched in matched ankylosing spondylitis synovial fluid. In ankylosing spondylitis blood, a motif of 7 to 9 highly homologous TCR beta variants appeared characteristic. Some motif variants were previously reported in reactive arthritis synovial fluid and blood.

The receptor was isolated from a male donor with ankylosing spondylitis or in good health (not recorded which). The gene calls are TRBV20-1 and TRBJ2-1; 13 nucleotides agree with TRBD2. What was sequenced was blood, either unsorted or a sorted T cell fraction (not recorded which). CDR3 in amino acids: CSARGGTSGNYEQFF. The CDR3 DNA reads as TGCAGTGCTAGAGGTGGGACTAGCGGGAACTATGAGCAGTTCTTC.